This T cell receptor (beta chain) was captured by sequencing in a study of shared clonotypes between healthy human individuals. The study, taken as a whole, reports: Sample collection involved blood only; tissue repertoires are likely different.

The CDR3 is 16 amino acids. Germline assignment: CDR1 SGHTA and CDR2 FQGNSA. V shed 2 bases and J shed 4 bases, with 15 bases lying between them. A CD45RA+ naive subset and a CD45RA-negative memory subset were split from CD4+ cells. Details on this clone: What it binds is not known.

Some clones are missing from TCRdb's copy, which holds only in-frame ones; the method was immunoSEQ multiplex PCR. The table lists some 1,400,000 clones, roughly 96% of them singletons, with roughly 1.2% in the top ten. Sequenced: naive CD4+ T cells sorted from blood. Subset reported: CD45RA+ positively selected. The TCR comes from a man aged 25-45 years in good health. This rearrangement joins TRBV7-2 to TRBJ1-5; D may be TRBD1 (5 bases). CDR3 loop: CASSLTRVQGNQPQHF. Written as DNA, the CDR3 is TGTGCCAGCAGCTTAACTAGGGTGCAGGGTAATCAGCCCCAGCATTTT.